This T cell receptor beta chain comes out of a study of blood T cells in healthy people across ages. Study-wide background: There was about one barcoded beta molecule captured by template switching per two T cells. Study findings and constraints: It was the long-lived donors that had more naive CD4+ cells and higher diversity than aged donors. TCR beta diversity per million T cells fell roughly linearly with age.

Alongside a J-beta primer mix, a sample-barcoded 5' primer served in a second PCR lasting 7 to 11 cycles. In TCRdb, the 5' RACE reads were re-called with MiXCR into one record per CDR3 protein. Here the sample spans about 830,000 distinct CDR3 sequences, more than 45% being singletons. This clonotype was recorded at least ten times. Its antigen is undetermined. CDR3 length: 14 residues. Trimming left V 2 bases short and J 5 bases short, with 12 bases between. Germline V lookup: CDR1 LGHNA, CDR2 YNFKEQ. Isolation recovered at least 7 million PBMCs from every sample. Sequences were obtained from blood. The gene calls are TRBV4-2 and TRBJ2-5, with D perhaps TRBD2 (6 bases). This TCR was recovered from a man between 25 and 39 years old in good health. CDR3 bases: TGTGCCAGCAGCCAACCCCAACGGGGGGAGACCCAGTACTTC. Translating it yields CASSQPQRGETQYF.